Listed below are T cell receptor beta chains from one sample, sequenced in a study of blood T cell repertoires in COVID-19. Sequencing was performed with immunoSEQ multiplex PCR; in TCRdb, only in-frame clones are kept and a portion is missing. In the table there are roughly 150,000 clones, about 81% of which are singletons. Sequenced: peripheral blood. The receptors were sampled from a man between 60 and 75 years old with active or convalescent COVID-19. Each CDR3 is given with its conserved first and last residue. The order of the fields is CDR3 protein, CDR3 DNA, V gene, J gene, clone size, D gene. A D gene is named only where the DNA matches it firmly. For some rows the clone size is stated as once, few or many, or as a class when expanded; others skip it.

CDR3aa: CASSLVGGYATNEKLFF
CDR3nt: TGCGCCAGCAGCTTGGTAGGGGGTTATGCAACTAATGAAAAACTGTTTTTT
v_gene: TRBV5-1
j_gene: TRBJ1-4
abundance: .
d_gene: .

CDR3aa: CASSLSRSTNEKLFF
CDR3nt: TGTGCCAGCAGCTTATCCAGGTCGACTAATGAAAAACTGTTTTTT
v_gene: TRBV11-2
j_gene: TRBJ1-4
abundance: few
d_gene: .

CDR3aa: CASSLTSGRSTDTQYF
CDR3nt: TGTGCCAGCAGCCTGACTAGCGGGCGAAGCACAGATACGCAGTATTTT
v_gene: TRBV11-2
j_gene: TRBJ2-3
abundance: .
d_gene: TRBD2

CDR3aa: CASSQMIGGRDTAFF
CDR3nt: TGTGCCAGCAGCCAAATGATAGGGGGCCGGGACACAGCTTTCTTT
v_gene: TRBV4-2
j_gene: TRBJ1-1
abundance: .
d_gene: TRBD1

CDR3aa: CASSLGRENEQFF
CDR3nt: TGTGCCAGCAGTTTAGGTCGAGAGAATGAGCAGTTCTTC
v_gene: TRBV12-3/TRBV12-4
j_gene: TRBJ2-1
abundance: .
d_gene: .

CDR3aa: CASSTRTGEDEKLFF
CDR3nt: TGTGCCAGCAGCACTCGGACAGGGGAGGATGAAAAACTGTTTTTT
v_gene: TRBV5-4
j_gene: TRBJ1-4
abundance: .
d_gene: TRBD1

CDR3aa: CASSLVPSGSDNEQFF
CDR3nt: TGCGCCAGCAGCTTGGTCCCTAGCGGGTCCGACAATGAGCAGTTCTTC
v_gene: TRBV5-1
j_gene: TRBJ2-1
abundance: .
d_gene: TRBD2

CDR3aa: CASSPSSGGLTGELFF
CDR3nt: TGTGCCAGCAGCCCCTCTAGCGGGGGCCTCACCGGGGAGCTGTTTTTT
v_gene: TRBV3-1/TRBV3-2
j_gene: TRBJ2-2
abundance: once
d_gene: TRBD2

CDR3aa: CASRDRSYEQYF
CDR3nt: TGTGCCAGCCGGGACAGATCCTACGAGCAGTACTTC
v_gene: TRBV6-5
j_gene: TRBJ2-7
abundance: .
d_gene: TRBD1

CDR3aa: CASSSGPLQTGGNQPQHF
CDR3nt: TGTGCCAGTAGCAGCGGACCCCTCCAGACAGGGGGCAATCAGCCCCAGCATTTT
v_gene: TRBV19
j_gene: TRBJ1-5
abundance: .
d_gene: TRBD1

CDR3aa: CASSFSPLGQGLSTDTQYF
CDR3nt: TGTGCCAGCAGTTTTTCCCCCCTCGGACAGGGCCTTAGCACAGATACGCAGTATTTT
v_gene: TRBV28
j_gene: TRBJ2-3
abundance: .
d_gene: TRBD1

CDR3aa: CASSMSRVHSPLHF
CDR3nt: TGTGCCAGTAGTATGTCCAGGGTGCATTCACCCCTCCACTTT
v_gene: TRBV19
j_gene: TRBJ1-6
abundance: .
d_gene: .

CDR3aa: CASGDGAQETQYF
CDR3nt: TGTGCTAGTGGCGATGGGGCCCAAGAGACCCAGTACTTC
v_gene: TRBV12-5
j_gene: TRBJ2-5
abundance: .
d_gene: .

CDR3aa: CASSPRQGETQYF
CDR3nt: TGCGCCAGCAGCCCAAGACAGGGGGAGACCCAGTACTTC
v_gene: TRBV5-1
j_gene: TRBJ2-5
abundance: .
d_gene: TRBD1

CDR3aa: CASSAPNRVGYTF
CDR3nt: TGTGCCAGCAGCGCTCCCAACAGGGTCGGCTACACCTTC
v_gene: TRBV7-2
j_gene: TRBJ1-2
abundance: .
d_gene: .

CDR3aa: CASSLLSLGTQETQYF
CDR3nt: TGTGCCAGCAGTTTATTGTCCCTAGGGACACAAGAGACCCAGTACTTC
v_gene: TRBV28
j_gene: TRBJ2-5
abundance: once
d_gene: .

CDR3aa: CASSPNPGQGLYPETQYF
CDR3nt: TGTGCCAGCAGCCCTAATCCGGGACAGGGACTTTATCCGGAGACCCAGTACTTC
v_gene: TRBV11-3
j_gene: TRBJ2-5
abundance: .
d_gene: TRBD1

CDR3aa: CASSIQGAEGEKLFF
CDR3nt: TGTGCCAGCAGCATACAGGGGGCAGAAGGCGAAAAACTGTTTTTT
v_gene: TRBV5-6
j_gene: TRBJ1-4
abundance: .
d_gene: TRBD1